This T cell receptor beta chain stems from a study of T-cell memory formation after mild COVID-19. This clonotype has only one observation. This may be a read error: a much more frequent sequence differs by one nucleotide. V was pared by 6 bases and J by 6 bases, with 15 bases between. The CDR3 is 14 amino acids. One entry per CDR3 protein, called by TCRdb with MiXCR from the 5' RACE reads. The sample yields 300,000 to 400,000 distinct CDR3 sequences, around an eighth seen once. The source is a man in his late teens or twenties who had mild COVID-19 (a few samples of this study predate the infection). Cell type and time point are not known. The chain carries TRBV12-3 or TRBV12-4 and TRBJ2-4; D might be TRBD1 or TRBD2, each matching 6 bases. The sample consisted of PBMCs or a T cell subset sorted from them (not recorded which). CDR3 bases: TGTGCCAGCAGGTCCCCAAGGGGGGCAAACATTCAGTACTTC. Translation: CASRSPRGANIQYF.